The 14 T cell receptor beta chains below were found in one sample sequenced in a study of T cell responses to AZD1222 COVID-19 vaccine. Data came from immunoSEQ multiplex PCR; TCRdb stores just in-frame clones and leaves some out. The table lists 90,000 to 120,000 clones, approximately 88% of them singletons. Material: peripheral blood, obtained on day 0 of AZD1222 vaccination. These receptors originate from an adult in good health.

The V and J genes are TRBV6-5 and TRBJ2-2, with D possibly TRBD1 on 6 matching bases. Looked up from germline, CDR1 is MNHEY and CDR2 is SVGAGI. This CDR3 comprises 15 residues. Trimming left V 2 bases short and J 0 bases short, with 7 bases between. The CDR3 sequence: CASSYQGPNTGELFF. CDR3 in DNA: TGTGCCAGCAGTTACCAGGGGCCGAACACCGGGGAGCTGTTTTTT.

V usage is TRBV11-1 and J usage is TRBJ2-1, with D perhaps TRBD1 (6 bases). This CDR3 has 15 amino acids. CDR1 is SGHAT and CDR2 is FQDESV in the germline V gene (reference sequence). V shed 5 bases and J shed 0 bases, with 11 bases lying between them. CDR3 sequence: CASSPGTLSYNEQFF. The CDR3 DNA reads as TGTGCCAGCAGCCCCGGGACACTCTCCTACAATGAGCAGTTCTTC.

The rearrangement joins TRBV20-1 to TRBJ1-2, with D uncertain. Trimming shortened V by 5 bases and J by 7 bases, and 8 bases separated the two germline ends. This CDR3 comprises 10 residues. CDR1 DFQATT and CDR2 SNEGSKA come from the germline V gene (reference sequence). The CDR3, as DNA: TGCAGTGCTTCCCACTCTGGCTACACCTTC. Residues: CSASHSGYTF.

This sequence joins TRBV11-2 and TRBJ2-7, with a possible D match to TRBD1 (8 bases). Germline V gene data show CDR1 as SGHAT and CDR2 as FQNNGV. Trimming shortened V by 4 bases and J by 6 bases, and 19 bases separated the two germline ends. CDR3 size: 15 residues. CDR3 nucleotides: TGTGCCAGCAGCTCCTACAGGGGGGGATACTCCGAGCAGTACTTC. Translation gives CASSSYRGGYSEQYF.

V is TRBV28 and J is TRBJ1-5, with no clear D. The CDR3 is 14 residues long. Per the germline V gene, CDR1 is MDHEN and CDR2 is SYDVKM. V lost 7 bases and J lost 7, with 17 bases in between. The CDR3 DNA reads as TGTGCCAGCAACCCGATTCGCCACCGGCAGCCCCAGCATTTT. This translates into CASNPIRHRQPQHF.

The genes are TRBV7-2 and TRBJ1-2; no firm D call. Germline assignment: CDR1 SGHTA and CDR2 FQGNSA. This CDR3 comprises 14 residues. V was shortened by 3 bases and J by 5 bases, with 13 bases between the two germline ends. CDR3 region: CASSFGMAGYGYTF. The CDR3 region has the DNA TGTGCCAGCAGCTTTGGCATGGCGGGGTATGGCTACACCTTC.

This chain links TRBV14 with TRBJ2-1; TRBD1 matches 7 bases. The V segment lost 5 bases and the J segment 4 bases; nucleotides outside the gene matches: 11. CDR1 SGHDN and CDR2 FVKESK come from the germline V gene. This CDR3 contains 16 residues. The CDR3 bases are TGTGCCAGCAGCTTCCACAGGGGACCCCTTTACAATGAGCAGTTCTTC. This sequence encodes CASSFHRGPLYNEQFF.

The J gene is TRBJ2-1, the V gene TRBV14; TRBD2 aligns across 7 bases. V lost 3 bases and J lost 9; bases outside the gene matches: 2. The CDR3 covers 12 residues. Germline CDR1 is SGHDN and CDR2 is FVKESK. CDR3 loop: CASSQGLPEQFF. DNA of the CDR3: TGTGCCAGCAGCCAGGGACTACCTGAGCAGTTCTTC.

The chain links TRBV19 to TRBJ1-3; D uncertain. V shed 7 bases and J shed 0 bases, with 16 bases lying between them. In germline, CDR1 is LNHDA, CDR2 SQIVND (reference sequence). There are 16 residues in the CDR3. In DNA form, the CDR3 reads TGTGCCAGTATCCAGGCAGGTCCGTCCTCTGGAAACACCATATATTTT. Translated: CASIQAGPSSGNTIYF.

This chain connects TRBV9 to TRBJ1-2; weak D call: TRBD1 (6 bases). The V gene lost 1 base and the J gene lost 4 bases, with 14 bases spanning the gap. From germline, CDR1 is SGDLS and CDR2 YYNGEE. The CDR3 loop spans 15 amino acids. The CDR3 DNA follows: TGTGCCAGCAGCGTATCGGCAGGGGCTACCTATGGCTACACCTTC. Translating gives CASSVSAGATYGYTF.

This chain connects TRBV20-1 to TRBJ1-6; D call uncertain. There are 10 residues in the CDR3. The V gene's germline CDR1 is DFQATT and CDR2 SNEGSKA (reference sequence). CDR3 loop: CSLAGSPLHF. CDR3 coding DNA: TGCAGCCTTGCCGGGTCACCCCTCCACTTT.

CDR3 DNA sequence: TGTGCCGGGGACAGAGGCACTGAAGCTTTCTTT. It is translated as CAGDRGTEAFF. The J gene is TRBJ1-1, the V gene TRBV21-1; the table names TRBD1, a call not compared with the DNA. TRBV21-1 is recorded as a pseudogene. This CDR3 has 11 residues.

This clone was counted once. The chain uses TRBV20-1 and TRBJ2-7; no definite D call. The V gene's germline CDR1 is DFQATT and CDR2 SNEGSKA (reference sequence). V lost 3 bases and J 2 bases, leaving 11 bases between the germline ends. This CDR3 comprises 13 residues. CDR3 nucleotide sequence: TGCAGTGCTAGTGGCAGCAGTCCCTACGAGCAGTACTTC. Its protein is CSASGSSPYEQYF.

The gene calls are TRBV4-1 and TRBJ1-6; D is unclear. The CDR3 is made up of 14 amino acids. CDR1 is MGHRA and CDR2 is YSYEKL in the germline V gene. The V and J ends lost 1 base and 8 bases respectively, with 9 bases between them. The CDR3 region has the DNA TGCGCCAGCAGCCAAGGGGGATCATATTCACCCCTCCACTTT. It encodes CASSQGGSYSPLHF.